The source of this TCR beta chain is a study of cytomegalovirus exposure and HLA in healthy donors. Study at large: For the roughly 400 genotyped donors, more than 80% fell within the Caucasian-associated ancestry cluster.

With 60 Vbeta and 13 Jbeta primers, the PCR was carried out. Data came from immunoSEQ multiplex PCR; TCRdb stores just in-frame clones and leaves some out. The sample includes approximately 110,000 clones, around 75% of them seen just once. The CDR3 extends over 14 amino acids. Germline V gene lookup returns CDR1 SGHAT and CDR2 FQNNGV. Trimming cost V 1 base and J 7 bases, with 13 bases left between them. This TCR was recovered from a young woman in good health and CMV-seronegative. Sequencing used PBMCs. The genes are TRBV11-2 and TRBJ1-2; D is unresolved. The CDR3 reads CASSLGRGAGGYTF. The DNA of the CDR3 is TGTGCCAGCAGCTTAGGCCGGGGTGCTGGTGGCTACACCTTC.